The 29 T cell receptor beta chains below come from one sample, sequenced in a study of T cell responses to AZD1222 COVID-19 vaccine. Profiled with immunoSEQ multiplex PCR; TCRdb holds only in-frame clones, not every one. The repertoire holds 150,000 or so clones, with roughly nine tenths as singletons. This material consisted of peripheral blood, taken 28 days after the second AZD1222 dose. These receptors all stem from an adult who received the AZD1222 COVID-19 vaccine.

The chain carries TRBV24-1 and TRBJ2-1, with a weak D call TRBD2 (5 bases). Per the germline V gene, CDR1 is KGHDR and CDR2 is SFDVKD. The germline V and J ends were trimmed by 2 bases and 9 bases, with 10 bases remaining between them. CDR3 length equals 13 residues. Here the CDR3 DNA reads TGTGCCACCAGTGATTCACTCGGAGGTGAGCAGTTCTTC. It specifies CATSDSLGGEQFF.

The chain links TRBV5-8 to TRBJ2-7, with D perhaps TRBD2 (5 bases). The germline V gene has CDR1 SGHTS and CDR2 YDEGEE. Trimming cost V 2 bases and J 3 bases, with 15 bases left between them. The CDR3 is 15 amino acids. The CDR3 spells CASSFRRNGDYEQYF. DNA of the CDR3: TGTGCCAGCAGCTTTCGACGGAACGGGGACTACGAGCAGTACTTC.

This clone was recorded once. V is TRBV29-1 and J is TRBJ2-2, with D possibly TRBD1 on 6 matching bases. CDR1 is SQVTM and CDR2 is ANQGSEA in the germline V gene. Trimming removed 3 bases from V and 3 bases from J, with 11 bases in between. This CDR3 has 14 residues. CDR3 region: CSVDRAGDTGELFF. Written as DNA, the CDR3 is TGCAGCGTTGATCGGGCAGGGGACACCGGGGAGCTGTTTTTT.

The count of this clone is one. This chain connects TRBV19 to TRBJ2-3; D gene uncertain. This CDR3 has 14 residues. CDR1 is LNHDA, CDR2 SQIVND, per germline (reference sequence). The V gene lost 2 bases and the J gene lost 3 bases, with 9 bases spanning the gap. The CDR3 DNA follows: TGTGCCAGTAGTATAAGATCGAGTACAGATACGCAGTATTTT. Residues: CASSIRSSTDTQYF.

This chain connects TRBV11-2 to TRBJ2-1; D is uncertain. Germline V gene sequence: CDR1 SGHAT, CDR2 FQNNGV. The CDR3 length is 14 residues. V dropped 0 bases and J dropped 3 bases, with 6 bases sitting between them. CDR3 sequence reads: CASSLERYYNEQFF. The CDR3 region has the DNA TGTGCCAGCAGCTTAGAACGATACTACAATGAGCAGTTCTTC.

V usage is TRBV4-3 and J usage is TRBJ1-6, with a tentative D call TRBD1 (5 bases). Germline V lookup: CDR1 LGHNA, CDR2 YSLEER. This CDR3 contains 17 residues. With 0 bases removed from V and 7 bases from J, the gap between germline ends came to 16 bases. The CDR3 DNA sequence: TGCGCCAGCAGCCAAGATGCGGGGCTCGATTGGAATTCACCCCTCCACTTT. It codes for CASSQDAGLDWNSPLHF.

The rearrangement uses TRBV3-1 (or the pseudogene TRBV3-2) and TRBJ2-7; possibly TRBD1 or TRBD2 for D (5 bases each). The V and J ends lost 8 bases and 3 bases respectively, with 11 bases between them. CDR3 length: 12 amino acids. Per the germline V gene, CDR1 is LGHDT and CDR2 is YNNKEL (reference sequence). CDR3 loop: CASLGAHYEQYF. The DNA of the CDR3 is TGTGCCAGCCTCGGGGCCCACTACGAGCAGTACTTC.

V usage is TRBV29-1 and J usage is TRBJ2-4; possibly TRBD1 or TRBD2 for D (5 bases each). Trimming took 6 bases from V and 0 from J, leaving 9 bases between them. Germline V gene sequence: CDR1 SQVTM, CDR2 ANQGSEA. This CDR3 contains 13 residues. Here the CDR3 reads CSVSGTAKNIQYF. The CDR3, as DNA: TGCAGCGTCTCCGGGACAGCCAAAAACATTCAGTACTTC.

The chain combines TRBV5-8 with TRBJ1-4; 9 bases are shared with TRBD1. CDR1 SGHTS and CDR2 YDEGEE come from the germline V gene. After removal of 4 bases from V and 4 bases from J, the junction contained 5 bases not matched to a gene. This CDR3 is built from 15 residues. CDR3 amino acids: CASSPGQGGNEKLFF. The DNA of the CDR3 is TGTGCCAGCAGCCCGGGACAGGGCGGTAATGAAAAACTGTTTTTT.

The CDR3 reads CASSLSVYEQYF. CDR3 nucleotides: TGTGCCAGCAGCTTGTCCGTCTACGAGCAGTACTTC. V is TRBV5-6 and J is TRBJ2-7; D not certain. Germline V lookup: CDR1 SGHDT, CDR2 YYEEEE. Trimming took off 1 base at V and 3 bases at J, with 5 bases between the two ends. This CDR3 comprises 12 residues.

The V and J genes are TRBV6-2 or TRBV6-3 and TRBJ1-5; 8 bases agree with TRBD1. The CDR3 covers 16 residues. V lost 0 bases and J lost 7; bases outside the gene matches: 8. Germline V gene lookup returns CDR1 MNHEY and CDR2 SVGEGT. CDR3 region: CASSYSKWTGWQPQHF. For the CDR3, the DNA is TGTGCCAGCAGTTACTCGAAGTGGACAGGGTGGCAGCCCCAGCATTTT.

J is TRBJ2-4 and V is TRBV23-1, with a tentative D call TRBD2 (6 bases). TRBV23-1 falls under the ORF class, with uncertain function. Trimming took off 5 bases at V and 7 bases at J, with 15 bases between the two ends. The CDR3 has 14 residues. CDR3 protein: CASSGRRHWNIQYF. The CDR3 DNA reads TGCGCCAGCAGTGGGAGGAGGCATTGGAACATTCAGTACTTC.

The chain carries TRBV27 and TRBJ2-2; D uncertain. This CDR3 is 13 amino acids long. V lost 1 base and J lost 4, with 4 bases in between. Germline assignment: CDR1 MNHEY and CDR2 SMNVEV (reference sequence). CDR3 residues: CASSLFGTGELFF. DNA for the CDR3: TGTGCCAGCAGTTTATTTGGCACCGGGGAGCTGTTTTTT.

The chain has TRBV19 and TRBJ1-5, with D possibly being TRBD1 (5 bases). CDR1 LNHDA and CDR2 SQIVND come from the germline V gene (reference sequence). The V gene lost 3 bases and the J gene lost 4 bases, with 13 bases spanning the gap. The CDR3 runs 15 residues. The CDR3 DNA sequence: TGTGCCAGTAGTATGTTTAGGGGTCCTAATCAGCCCCAGCATTTT. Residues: CASSMFRGPNQPQHF.

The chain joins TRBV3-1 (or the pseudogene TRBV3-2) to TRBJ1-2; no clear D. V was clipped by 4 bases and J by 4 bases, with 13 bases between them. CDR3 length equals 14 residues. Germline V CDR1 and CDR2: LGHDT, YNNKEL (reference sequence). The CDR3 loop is CASSRPGLSYGYTF. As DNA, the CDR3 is TGTGCCAGCAGCCGTCCAGGCCTCTCCTATGGCTACACCTTC.

CDR3 coding DNA: TGTGCCAGTAGTATAGGGTTAGGCGGGACTCAACCCTACGAGCAGTACTTC. It yields the protein CASSIGLGGTQPYEQYF. The chain carries TRBV19 and TRBJ2-7, with D possibly matching TRBD2 (6 bases). The CDR3 is 17 amino acids. V was clipped by 1 base and J by 2 bases, with 18 bases between them. From germline, CDR1 is LNHDA and CDR2 SQIVND (reference sequence). The full variable domain, rest sourced from reference TRBV19 and TRBJ2-7, is DGGITQSPKYLFRKEGQNVTLSCEQNLNHDAMYWYRQDPGQGLRLIYYSQIVNDFQKGDIAEGYSVSREKKESFPLTVTSAQKNPTAFYLCASSIGLGGTQPYEQYFGPGTRLTVT.

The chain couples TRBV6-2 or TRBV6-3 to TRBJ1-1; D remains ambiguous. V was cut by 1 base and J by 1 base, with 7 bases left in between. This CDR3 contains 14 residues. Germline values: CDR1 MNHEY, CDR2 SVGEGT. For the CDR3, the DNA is TGTGCCAGCAGTTACTACAGTAAGAACACTGAAGCTTTCTTT. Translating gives CASSYYSKNTEAFF.

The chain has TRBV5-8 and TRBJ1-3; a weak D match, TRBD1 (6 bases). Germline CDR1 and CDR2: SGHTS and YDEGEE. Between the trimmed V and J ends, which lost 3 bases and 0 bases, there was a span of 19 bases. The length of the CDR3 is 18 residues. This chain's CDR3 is CASSYQQGGLISGNTIYF. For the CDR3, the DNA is TGTGCCAGCAGCTACCAACAGGGAGGCCTAATCTCTGGAAACACCATATATTTT.

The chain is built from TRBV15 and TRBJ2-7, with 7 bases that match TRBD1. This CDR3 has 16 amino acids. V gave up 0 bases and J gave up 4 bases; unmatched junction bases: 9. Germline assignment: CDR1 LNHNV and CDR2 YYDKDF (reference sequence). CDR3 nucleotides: TGTGCCACCAGCAGAGACCGCGAGCAGGGGGAGTACGAGCAGTACTTC. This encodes CATSRDREQGEYEQYF.

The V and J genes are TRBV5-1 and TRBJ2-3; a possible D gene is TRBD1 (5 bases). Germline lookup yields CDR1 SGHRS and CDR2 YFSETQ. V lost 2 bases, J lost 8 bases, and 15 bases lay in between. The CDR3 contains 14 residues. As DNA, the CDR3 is TGCGCCAGCAGCTTAGGGGCAACCGTCGGTACGCAGTATTTT. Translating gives CASSLGATVGTQYF.

Written as DNA, the CDR3 is TGTGCCACCAGCAGAGACGGGAGGGAGCAGTACTTC. Its translation: CATSRDGREQYF. The chain joins TRBV15 to TRBJ2-7; TRBD2 aligns across 7 bases. The CDR3 spans 12 residues. Germline V gives CDR1 LNHNV, CDR2 YYDKDF (reference sequence). V lost 0 bases, J lost 7 bases, and 0 bases stayed unmatched. Combining the CDR3 with reference TRBV15 and TRBJ2-7 gives the whole variable domain DAMVIQNPRYQVTQFGKPVTLSCSQTLNHNVMYWYQQKSSQAPKLLFHYYDKDFNNEADTPDNFQSRRPNTSFCFLDIRSPGLGDTAMYLCATSRDGREQYFGPGTRLTVT.

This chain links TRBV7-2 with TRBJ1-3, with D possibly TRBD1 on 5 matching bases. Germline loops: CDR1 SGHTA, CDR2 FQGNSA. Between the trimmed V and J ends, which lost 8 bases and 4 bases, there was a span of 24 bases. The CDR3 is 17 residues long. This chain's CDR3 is CASAEGAGPTTGNTIYF. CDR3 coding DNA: TGTGCCAGCGCTGAAGGGGCAGGACCGACGACCGGAAACACCATATATTTT.

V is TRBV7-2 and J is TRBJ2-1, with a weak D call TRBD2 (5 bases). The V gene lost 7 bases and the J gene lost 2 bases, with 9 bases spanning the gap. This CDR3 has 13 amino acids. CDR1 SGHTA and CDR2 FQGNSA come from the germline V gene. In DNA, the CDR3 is TGTGCCAGCATAGGAGGTCCCTACAATGAGCAGTTCTTC. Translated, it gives CASIGGPYNEQFF.

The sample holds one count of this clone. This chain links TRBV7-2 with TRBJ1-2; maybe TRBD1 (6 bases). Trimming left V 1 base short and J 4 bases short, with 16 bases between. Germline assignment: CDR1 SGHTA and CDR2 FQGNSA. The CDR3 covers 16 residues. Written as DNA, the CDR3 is TGTGCCAGCAGCTTAGGGGGGGCGGGGCGCCGCTATGGCTACACCTTC. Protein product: CASSLGGAGRRYGYTF. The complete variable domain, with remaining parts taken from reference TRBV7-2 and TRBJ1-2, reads GAGVSQSPSNKVTEKGKDVELRCDPISGHTALYWYRQSLGQGLEFLIYFQGNSAPDKSGLPSDRFSAERTGGSVSTLTIQRTQQEDSAVYLCASSLGGAGRRYGYTFGSGTRLTVV.

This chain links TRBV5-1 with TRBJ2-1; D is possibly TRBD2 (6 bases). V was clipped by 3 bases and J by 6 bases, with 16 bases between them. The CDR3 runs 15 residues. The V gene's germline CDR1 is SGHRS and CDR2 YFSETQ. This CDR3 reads CASSSRERVINEQFF. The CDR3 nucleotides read TGCGCCAGCAGCTCCCGAGAGCGGGTGATCAATGAGCAGTTCTTC.

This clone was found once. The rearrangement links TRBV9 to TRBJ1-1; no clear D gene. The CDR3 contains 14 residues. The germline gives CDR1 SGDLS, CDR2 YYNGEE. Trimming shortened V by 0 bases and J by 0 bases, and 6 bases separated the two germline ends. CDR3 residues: CASSVAWVNTEAFF. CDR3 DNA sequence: TGTGCCAGCAGCGTAGCATGGGTGAACACTGAAGCTTTCTTT.

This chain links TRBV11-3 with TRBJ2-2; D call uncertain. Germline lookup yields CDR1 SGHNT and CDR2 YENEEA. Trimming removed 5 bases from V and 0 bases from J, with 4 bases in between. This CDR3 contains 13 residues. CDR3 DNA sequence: TGTGCCAGCAGCCGGGCGAACACCGGGGAGCTGTTTTTT. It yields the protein CASSRANTGELFF.

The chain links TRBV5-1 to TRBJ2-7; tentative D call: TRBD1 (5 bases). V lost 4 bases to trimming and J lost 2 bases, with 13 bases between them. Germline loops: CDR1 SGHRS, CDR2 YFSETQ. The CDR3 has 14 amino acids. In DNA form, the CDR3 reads TGCGCCAGCAGCCCTCTGGACACAGCCTACGAGCAGTACTTC. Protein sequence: CASSPLDTAYEQYF. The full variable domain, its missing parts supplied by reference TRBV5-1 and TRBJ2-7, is KAGVTQTPRYLIKTRGQQVTLSCSPISGHRSVSWYQQTPGQGLQFLFEYFSETQRNKGNFPGRFSGRQFSNSRSEMNVSTLELGDSALYLCASSPLDTAYEQYFGPGTRLTVT.

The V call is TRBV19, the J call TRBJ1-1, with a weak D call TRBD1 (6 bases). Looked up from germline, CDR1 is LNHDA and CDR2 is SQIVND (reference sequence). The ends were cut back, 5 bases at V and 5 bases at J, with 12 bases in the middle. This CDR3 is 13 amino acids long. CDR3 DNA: TGTGCCAGTAGTCAGGGGTGGGGGACTGAAGCTTTCTTT. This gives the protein CASSQGWGTEAFF.